This T cell receptor beta chain originates from a study of T cells in tumors after PD-1 blockade. Across the study: Excluded were patients with checkpoint blockade, immunosuppressants, or radiotherapy or other anti-cancer therapy within 4 weeks.

V lost 3 bases and J lost 4, with 9 bases in between. This CDR3 contains 13 residues. TCRdb keeps only in-frame clones here, not all; method: immunoSEQ multiplex PCR. The sample shows 20,000 or so clones, approximately 84% of them seen only once. The clonotype comes from a human donor with advanced basal cell or squamous cell carcinoma (not recorded which). The sample in question was PBMCs, obtained after anti-PD-1 therapy. The V call is TRBV12-3 or TRBV12-4, the J call TRBJ1-2; D is possibly TRBD1 (5 bases). The CDR3 loop reads CASSLGVAYGYTF. The CDR3 region has the DNA TGTGCCAGCAGTTTGGGGGTGGCCTATGGCTACACCTTC.